Listed below are T cell receptor beta chains from one sample, sequenced in a study of cytomegalovirus exposure and HLA in healthy donors. Profiling relied on immunoSEQ multiplex PCR, and the TCRdb table lists in-frame clones only, not all of them. The profile shows about 82,000 clones, about 95% of them singletons. Sequences were obtained from PBMCs. The source of these receptors is a woman aged 18-29 years in good health and CMV-seronegative. Both conserved end residues are part of each CDR3. A D gene is named only where the DNA matches it firmly. Some rows have no size entry. The others give once, few or many, or a class for an expanded clone.

j_call: TRBJ2-2; d_call: TRBD2; clone_size: .; v_call: TRBV5-6; cdr3_nt: TGTGCCAGCAGCATCCTGAAGCGGGGGAACACCGGGGAGCTGTTTTTT; cdr3_aa: CASSILKRGNTGELFF
j_call: TRBJ2-2; d_call: .; clone_size: .; v_call: TRBV4-1; cdr3_nt: TGCGCCAGCAGCCAAAGTACAGAGCCCCCCGGGGAGCTGTTTTTT; cdr3_aa: CASSQSTEPPGELFF
j_call: TRBJ1-2; d_call: .; clone_size: .; v_call: TRBV10-3; cdr3_nt: TGTGCCATCAGTGAGTTTTCGGATGGCTACACCTTC; cdr3_aa: CAISEFSDGYTF
j_call: TRBJ2-1; d_call: .; clone_size: .; v_call: TRBV4-1; cdr3_nt: TGCGCCAGCAGCCACCCTATGGCGGGACGCCACAATGAGCAGTTCTTC; cdr3_aa: CASSHPMAGRHNEQFF
j_call: TRBJ2-7; d_call: .; clone_size: .; v_call: TRBV18; cdr3_nt: TGTGCCAGCTCACCATACAGCTCCTACGAGCAGTACTTC; cdr3_aa: CASSPYSSYEQYF
j_call: TRBJ1-6; d_call: .; clone_size: .; v_call: TRBV7-2; cdr3_nt: TGTGCCAGCAGCCCCTCCCGTACCTATAATTCACCCCTCCACTTT; cdr3_aa: CASSPSRTYNSPLHF
j_call: TRBJ1-4; d_call: .; clone_size: .; v_call: TRBV7-2; cdr3_nt: TGTGCCAGCAGCCCCGAGGCCGCAACTAATGAAAAACTGTTTTTT; cdr3_aa: CASSPEAATNEKLFF
j_call: TRBJ2-7; d_call: .; clone_size: .; v_call: TRBV2; cdr3_nt: TGTGCCAGCAGTCCGACAGCAAATGGGCAGTACTTC; cdr3_aa: CASSPTANGQYF
j_call: TRBJ2-3; d_call: .; clone_size: .; v_call: TRBV30; cdr3_nt: TGTGCCTGGAGCACGCGTGATACGCAGTATTTT; cdr3_aa: CAWSTRDTQYF
j_call: TRBJ1-2; d_call: .; clone_size: .; v_call: TRBV4-3; cdr3_nt: TGCGCCAGCAGCCAAGAAACAGAAAACTATGGCTACACCTTC; cdr3_aa: CASSQETENYGYTF
j_call: TRBJ2-7; d_call: .; clone_size: .; v_call: TRBV5-1; cdr3_nt: TGCGCCAGCAGGGACAGTTACGAGCAGTACTTC; cdr3_aa: CASRDSYEQYF
j_call: TRBJ2-5; d_call: TRBD1; clone_size: .; v_call: TRBV5-6; cdr3_nt: TGTGCCAGCAGCTCGGGACAGATTCAAGAGACCCAGTACTTC; cdr3_aa: CASSSGQIQETQYF
j_call: TRBJ1-1; d_call: TRBD1; clone_size: .; v_call: TRBV10-2; cdr3_nt: TGCGCCAGCAGTGAGTCAGGAAGGAGACAGGGAAACACTGAAGCTTTCTTT; cdr3_aa: CASSESGRRQGNTEAFF
j_call: TRBJ2-7; d_call: .; clone_size: .; v_call: TRBV19; cdr3_nt: TGTGCCAGTAGTACCTTAGCTAACGGAGGCTACGAGCAGTACTTC; cdr3_aa: CASSTLANGGYEQYF
j_call: TRBJ2-5; d_call: TRBD2; clone_size: .; v_call: TRBV7-2; cdr3_nt: TGTGCCAGCCATAGCGGGGGGGCCGGAGAGACCCAGTACTTC; cdr3_aa: CASHSGGAGETQYF
j_call: TRBJ2-1; d_call: TRBD2; clone_size: .; v_call: TRBV2; cdr3_nt: TGTGCCAGCAGTGGGACTAGCGGGAGCAAATACAATGAGCAGTTCTTC; cdr3_aa: CASSGTSGSKYNEQFF
j_call: TRBJ1-1; d_call: .; clone_size: .; v_call: TRBV6-6; cdr3_nt: TGTGCCAGCAGTTCCCAGGGCATGAACACTGAAGCTTTCTTT; cdr3_aa: CASSSQGMNTEAFF
j_call: TRBJ2-5; d_call: .; clone_size: .; v_call: TRBV5-1; cdr3_nt: TGCGCCAGCAGCTTGGTCCCAGGGGAGACCCAGTACTTC; cdr3_aa: CASSLVPGETQYF
j_call: TRBJ2-5; d_call: TRBD2; clone_size: once; v_call: TRBV9; cdr3_nt: TGTGCCAGCAGCACCATACACGGGACTAGCGGGATGACGAGAGAGACCCAGTACTTC; cdr3_aa: CASSTIHGTSGMTRETQYF
j_call: TRBJ2-7; d_call: TRBD2; clone_size: .; v_call: TRBV2; cdr3_nt: TGTGCCAGCAGGGGAGGGACTAGCTCCGAGCAGTACTTC; cdr3_aa: CASRGGTSSEQYF